The 21 T cell receptor beta chains given below trace back to one sample, sequenced in a study of T cell repertoires in cytomegalovirus infection. No antigen has been identified for these receptors. TCRdb reprocessed the reads with MiXCR, giving one entry per CDR3 protein. The sample has 230,000 or so distinct CDR3 sequences; around two fifths are singletons. Source: CD8+ T cells from cultured PBMCs, taken from culture after CMV antigen stimulation. These receptors were collected from a human donor in good health (CMV status not recorded). Some clones in this sample may be carry-over from other donors' samples.

Concerning this clonotype: The germline gene is not matched at one end of the junction; a read error may be the cause. The chain has TRBV7-6 and TRBJ1-1, with D perhaps TRBD1 (6 bases). Germline-derived CDR1 and CDR2 are SGHVS and FNYEAQ. CDR3 length: 15 residues. This chain's CDR3 is CASSLRQVMKTEAFF. As DNA, the CDR3 is TGTGCCAGCAGCCTAAGACAGGTAATGAAAACTGAAGCTTTCTTT.

V and J are TRBV12-5 and TRBJ2-5; TRBD1 matches at 9 bases. The CDR3 is 15 amino acids. Germline V gene lookup returns CDR1 LGHNT and CDR2 FRNRAP. J lost 1 base, V lost 4 bases, and 4 bases had no gene match. CDR3 residues: CASGSWTGAQETQYF. DNA for the CDR3: TGTGCTAGTGGTTCATGGACAGGGGCCCAAGAGACCCAGTACTTC.

V usage is TRBV6-1 and J usage is TRBJ1-5, with 9 positions matching TRBD1. Per germline, CDR1 MNHNS and CDR2 SASEGT. J gave up 3 bases and V 7 bases, and 7 bases lay outside the gene matches. The CDR3 runs 15 residues. CDR3 sequence (DNA): TGTGCCAGCATTGGACAGGGGTTTTCCAATCAGCCCCAGCATTTT. This gives the protein CASIGQGFSNQPQHF.

The rearrangement joins TRBV20-1 to TRBJ2-7, with 8 positions matching TRBD2. CDR1 is DFQATT, CDR2 SNEGSKA, per germline (reference sequence). The trim removed 1 base at V and 4 bases at J, leaving 0 bases unmatched. The CDR3 sequence is 12 residues long. The chain's CDR3 is CSARASGYEQYF. Written as DNA, the CDR3 is TGCAGTGCTAGAGCTAGCGGGTACGAGCAGTACTTC.

This clonotype has more than one count but fewer than ten. V gene TRBV7-3 combines with J gene TRBJ2-1; 9 bases line up with TRBD1. The CDR3 spans 17 residues. V lost 5 bases to trimming and J lost 0 bases; unmatched junction nucleotides: 8. The germline CDR1 and CDR2 sequences are SGHTA and FQGTGA. The CDR3 sequence: CASSPTGGRSSYNEQFF. The CDR3 DNA reads TGTGCCAGCAGCCCGACAGGGGGTAGGAGCTCCTACAATGAGCAGTTCTTC.

The chain uses TRBV27 and TRBJ2-7, with 10 bases matching TRBD1. After removal of 3 bases from V and 3 bases from J, the junction contained 5 bases not matched to a gene. CDR3 size: 15 residues. Per germline, CDR1 MNHEY and CDR2 SMNVEV (reference sequence). CDR3 coding DNA: TGTGCCAGCAGTTTCCCCGGGACAGGGGTCTACGAGCAGTACTTC. Residues: CASSFPGTGVYEQYF.

This clonotype came up once. The V gene is TRBV12-5, the J gene TRBJ2-1, with TRBD1 identical over 10 bases. The ends lost 9 bases at V and 2 bases at J; junction bases unmatched: 4. Germline V CDR1 and CDR2: LGHNT, FRNRAP. CDR3 size: 14 residues. Written as DNA, the CDR3 is TGTGCTAGCGTGACAGGGGGCGCCTACAATGAGCAGTTCTTC. This encodes CASVTGGAYNEQFF. The entire variable domain, with the rest obtained from reference TRBV12-5 and TRBJ2-1, is as follows: DARVTQTPRHKVTEMGQEVTMRCQPILGHNTVFWYRQTMMQGLELLAYFRNRAPLDDSGMPKDRFSAEMPDATLATLKIQPSEPRDSAVYFCASVTGGAYNEQFFGPGTRLTVL.

In this sample, this clonotype turned up a few times. This chain connects TRBV7-8 to TRBJ1-5; 8 bases align to TRBD1. The CDR3 sequence is 14 residues long. Germline CDR1 SGHVS, CDR2 FQNEAQ. Unmatched junction bases numbered 4, after V lost 5 bases and J lost 4 bases. The CDR3 sequence: CASSRTGLNQPQHF. DNA of the CDR3: TGTGCCAGCAGCCGGACAGGGTTGAATCAGCCCCAGCATTTT.

This clonotype has only a few counts. This rearrangement joins TRBV11-2 to TRBJ1-1, with D possibly TRBD1 on 6 matching bases. V lost 1 base and J 1 base, leaving 25 bases between the germline ends. This CDR3 comprises 20 residues. Germline CDR1 reads SGHAT; CDR2 reads FQNNGV. As DNA, the CDR3 is TGTGCCAGCAGCTTAGGAGGACAGTGGGACCATACCGTGCCGAACACTGAAGCTTTCTTT. Amino acids: CASSLGGQWDHTVPNTEAFF.

The chain combines TRBV19 with TRBJ1-6; maybe TRBD1 (5 bases). Germline CDR1 LNHDA, CDR2 SQIVND (reference sequence). Trimming took off 8 bases at V and 7 bases at J, with 15 bases between the two ends. The CDR3 has 14 residues. The DNA for the CDR3 is TGTGCCAGTGGGACTGGGCAGAACAATTCACCCCTCCACTTT. Translating gives CASGTGQNNSPLHF.

V is TRBV27 and J is TRBJ1-5; unclear D gene. Germline-derived CDR1 and CDR2 are MNHEY and SMNVEV (reference sequence). Trimming pared 6 bases from V and 0 bases from J, leaving 9 bases between. The CDR3 sequence is 14 residues long. In nucleotides, the CDR3 is TGTGCCAGCAGAATGACTTATAGCAATCAGCCCCAGCATTTT. This encodes CASRMTYSNQPQHF.

This clonotype was found a few times. The V and J genes are TRBV2 and TRBJ1-1, with a possible D match to TRBD1 (6 bases). CDR3 length: 11 amino acids. Per the germline V gene, CDR1 is SNHLY and CDR2 is FYNNEI. The germline V and J ends were trimmed by 8 bases and 7 bases, with 11 bases remaining between them. The DNA for the CDR3 is TGTGCCAGCGGGGACACCCATGAAGCTTTCTTT. It codes for CASGDTHEAFF.

In DNA, the CDR3 is TGCAGTGCTACGGGACAGGGGCTTGAAAAACTGTTTTTT. This translates into CSATGQGLEKLFF. The V and J genes are TRBV20-1 and TRBJ1-4; 10 bases are shared with TRBD1. The V gene's germline CDR1 is DFQATT and CDR2 SNEGSKA (reference sequence). The CDR3 has 13 residues. With V trimmed by 4 bases and J by 7 bases, 3 bases remained unmatched.

This chain links TRBV6-5 with TRBJ2-7; 10 bases match TRBD1. Germline values: CDR1 MNHEY, CDR2 SVGAGI. With 4 bases clipped from V and 2 bases from J, the junction kept 5 bases outside the gene matches. This CDR3 region has 15 residues. In nucleotides, the CDR3 is TGTGCCAGCAGTTCCCCGGACAGGGGGGCCTACGAGCAGTACTTC. It yields the protein CASSSPDRGAYEQYF.

The chain uses TRBV27 and TRBJ2-5; maybe TRBD2 (5 bases). The CDR3 runs 15 residues. V was trimmed by 5 bases and J by 4 bases, leaving 17 bases between them. The germline V gene encodes CDR1 MNHEY and CDR2 SMNVEV (reference sequence). The DNA for the CDR3 is TGTGCCAGCAGTCCCCCTAAGGGAGAGGGAGAGACCCAGTACTTC. Protein: CASSPPKGEGETQYF.

This rearrangement joins TRBV28 to TRBJ2-1; 7 nucleotides agree with TRBD1. The CDR3 runs 17 residues. In germline, CDR1 is MDHEN, CDR2 SYDVKM. Trimming took 5 bases from V and 8 from J; bases not matched to a gene: 18. DNA for the CDR3: TGTGCCAGCAGTCCAGTACGACAGGGAACCCGATACGATGAGCAGTTCTTC. Its protein is CASSPVRQGTRYDEQFF.

Ten or more counts support this clonotype. This chain joins TRBV7-6 and TRBJ2-7; either TRBD1 or TRBD2 may supply D (5 bases each). The germline gives CDR1 SGHVS, CDR2 FNYEAQ. The V and J ends lost 5 bases and 7 bases respectively, with 24 bases between them. This CDR3 comprises 16 residues. The CDR3 nucleotides are TGTGCCAGCAGCCTTAGAGGGCAGGACATGATAGGGGAGCAGTACTTC. Its translation: CASSLRGQDMIGEQYF.

The V gene is TRBV5-5, the J gene TRBJ1-1, with a tentative D call TRBD1 (5 bases). This CDR3 has 15 residues. Looked up from germline, CDR1 is SGHKS and CDR2 is YYEKEE (reference sequence). The ends were cut back, 0 bases at V and 7 bases at J, with 16 bases in the middle. The CDR3 loop reads CASSLERQKRLEAFF. The CDR3 DNA sequence: TGTGCCAGCAGCTTGGAGAGACAGAAAAGACTTGAAGCTTTCTTT.

The gene calls are TRBV5-6 and TRBJ2-1; 7 bases align to TRBD2. Germline CDR1 and CDR2: SGHDT and YYEEEE. The V gene end was trimmed by 2 bases and the J gene end by 3 bases; junction bases not matched to a gene: 11. The CDR3 consists of 17 residues. CDR3 nucleotide sequence: TGTGCCAGCAGCTTTTCCCTAGCGGAGGGACTCTACAATGAGCAGTTCTTC. Protein: CASSFSLAEGLYNEQFF.

This clonotype was seen a handful of times. The genes are TRBV4-1 and TRBJ2-7; D is tentatively TRBD1 or TRBD2 (5 bases each). Trimming shortened V by 0 bases and J by 6 bases, and 12 bases separated the two germline ends. The CDR3 sequence is 14 residues long. The V gene's germline CDR1 is MGHRA and CDR2 YSYEKL. The CDR3: CASSQDSGQSEQYF. For the CDR3, the DNA is TGCGCCAGCAGCCAAGATTCGGGGCAGTCCGAGCAGTACTTC.

This clonotype was seen only a few times. The J gene is TRBJ1-1, the V gene TRBV19, with D possibly being TRBD1 (6 bases). V was clipped by 2 bases and J by 3 bases, with 10 bases between them. Germline V gene sequence: CDR1 LNHDA, CDR2 SQIVND (reference sequence). CDR3 length: 14 amino acids. The CDR3: CASSILAGDTEAFF. In DNA, the CDR3 is TGTGCCAGTAGTATATTGGCAGGGGACACTGAAGCTTTCTTT.